A selection of T cell receptor beta chains follows, all from one sample in a study of Ad26.COV2.S vaccination and SARS-CoV-2 variants. Data came from immunoSEQ multiplex PCR; TCRdb stores just in-frame clones and leaves some out. The table lists about 440,000 clones, around 91% of them singletons. The input for sequencing was peripheral blood, taken in a trial of Ad26.COV2.S vaccine versus placebo. The receptors come from a person aged 18 to 65 who received the Ad26.COV2.S COVID-19 vaccine or a placebo. Both conserved end residues are part of each CDR3. The order of the fields is CDR3 protein, CDR3 DNA, clone size, V gene, D gene, J gene, CDR3 length. The D gene is left open where the match is weak. Size tells how often a clone was seen (once, few, many) or the class of an expanded clone, and some rows leave it out.

CDR3 protein: CASSLVGGAAVNEQFF
CDR3 DNA: TGTGCCAGCAGCTTAGTAGGCGGGGCCGCAGTCAATGAGCAGTTCTTC
clone size: NA
V gene: TRBV11-2
D gene: NA
J gene: TRBJ2-1
CDR3 length: 16

CDR3 protein: CASREAGQGSTNEKLFF
CDR3 DNA: TGCGCCAGCAGAGAAGCGGGACAGGGTTCCACTAATGAAAAACTGTTTTTT
clone size: NA
V gene: TRBV10-2
D gene: TRBD1
J gene: TRBJ1-4
CDR3 length: 17

CDR3 protein: CASRPRQGFTDTQYF
CDR3 DNA: TGTGCCAGCAGACCCAGACAGGGCTTCACAGATACGCAGTATTTT
clone size: NA
V gene: TRBV6-6
D gene: TRBD1
J gene: TRBJ2-3
CDR3 length: 15

CDR3 protein: CASSVDGQGHQPQHF
CDR3 DNA: TGTGCCAGCAGCGTAGATGGACAGGGCCATCAGCCCCAGCATTTT
clone size: NA
V gene: TRBV9
D gene: TRBD1
J gene: TRBJ1-5
CDR3 length: 15

CDR3 protein: CASSLNGRHGYEQYF
CDR3 DNA: TGCGCCAGCAGTCTCAACGGGAGGCATGGGTACGAGCAGTACTTC
clone size: NA
V gene: TRBV5-1
D gene: TRBD2
J gene: TRBJ2-7
CDR3 length: 15

CDR3 protein: CASETDSVEAGNTIYF
CDR3 DNA: TGTGCCAGCGAAACTGACAGTGTAGAAGCTGGAAACACCATATATTTT
clone size: NA
V gene: TRBV7-9
D gene: NA
J gene: TRBJ1-3
CDR3 length: 16

CDR3 protein: CASTGRGWEQYF
CDR3 DNA: TGTGCCTCAACAGGCAGGGGGTGGGAGCAGTACTTC
clone size: NA
V gene: TRBV27
D gene: TRBD1
J gene: TRBJ2-7
CDR3 length: 12

CDR3 protein: CASSHRGYEQYF
CDR3 DNA: TGTGCCAGCAGCCACAGGGGGTACGAGCAGTACTTC
clone size: once
V gene: TRBV14
D gene: TRBD1
J gene: TRBJ2-7
CDR3 length: 12

CDR3 protein: CASSKQGGNTIYF
CDR3 DNA: TGTGCCAGCAGTAAACAGGGGGGAAACACCATATATTTT
clone size: NA
V gene: TRBV6-5
D gene: TRBD1
J gene: TRBJ1-3
CDR3 length: 13

CDR3 protein: CASSLVPSGSGNTIYF
CDR3 DNA: TGTGCCAGCAGCTTAGTCCCTTCGGGCTCTGGAAACACCATATATTTT
clone size: NA
V gene: TRBV7-2
D gene: NA
J gene: TRBJ1-3
CDR3 length: 16

CDR3 protein: CASSVRTSGHNTDTQYF
CDR3 DNA: TGTGCCAGCAGCGTCCGGACTAGCGGGCACAACACAGATACGCAGTATTTT
clone size: NA
V gene: TRBV7-2
D gene: TRBD2
J gene: TRBJ2-3
CDR3 length: 17

CDR3 protein: CATSDQRAGSNEQFF
CDR3 DNA: TGTGCCACCAGTGATCAACGAGCGGGAAGCAATGAGCAGTTCTTC
clone size: NA
V gene: TRBV24-1
D gene: TRBD2
J gene: TRBJ2-1
CDR3 length: 15

CDR3 protein: CASRRGNYEQYF
CDR3 DNA: TGTGCCAGCAGACGGGGAAACTACGAGCAGTACTTC
clone size: NA
V gene: TRBV12-3/TRBV12-4
D gene: NA
J gene: TRBJ2-7
CDR3 length: 12

CDR3 protein: CASSDSGRTQYF
CDR3 DNA: TGTGCCAGCAGCGATAGCGGGAGGACGCAGTATTTT
clone size: NA
V gene: TRBV7-3
D gene: TRBD2
J gene: TRBJ2-3
CDR3 length: 12

CDR3 protein: CASALPGQETQYF
CDR3 DNA: TGTGCCAGCGCCCTGCCAGGCCAAGAGACCCAGTACTTC
clone size: NA
V gene: TRBV7-9
D gene: NA
J gene: TRBJ2-5
CDR3 length: 13

CDR3 protein: CASSQEQRARVRSNEQFF
CDR3 DNA: TGCGCCAGCAGCCAAGAACAGAGAGCCCGGGTTCGGAGCAATGAGCAGTTCTTC
clone size: NA
V gene: TRBV4-1
D gene: NA
J gene: TRBJ2-1
CDR3 length: 18

CDR3 protein: CASSPQLAASYEQYF
CDR3 DNA: TGTGCCAGCAGCCCCCAATTAGCGGCCTCCTACGAGCAGTACTTC
clone size: NA
V gene: TRBV3-1/TRBV3-2
D gene: NA
J gene: TRBJ2-7
CDR3 length: 15

CDR3 protein: CASISKDRAGYGYTF
CDR3 DNA: TGTGCCAGCATATCCAAGGACAGGGCTGGCTATGGCTACACCTTC
clone size: NA
V gene: TRBV7-2
D gene: TRBD1
J gene: TRBJ1-2
CDR3 length: 15

CDR3 protein: CASSLVGQGRNTEAFF
CDR3 DNA: TGTGCCAGCAGTCTCGTCGGACAGGGGAGAAACACTGAAGCTTTCTTT
clone size: NA
V gene: TRBV27
D gene: TRBD1
J gene: TRBJ1-1
CDR3 length: 16

CDR3 protein: CASSIGGNNQPQHF
CDR3 DNA: TGTGCCAGTAGTATCGGGGGCAACAATCAGCCCCAGCATTTT
clone size: NA
V gene: TRBV19
D gene: NA
J gene: TRBJ1-5
CDR3 length: 14

CDR3 protein: CASSQAGYEQYF
CDR3 DNA: TGTGCCAGCAGCCAAGCCGGGTACGAGCAGTACTTC
clone size: NA
V gene: TRBV3-1/TRBV3-2
D gene: NA
J gene: TRBJ2-7
CDR3 length: 12

CDR3 protein: CASSYWGEGDQPQHF
CDR3 DNA: TGTGCCAGCAGTTACTGGGGAGAGGGTGATCAGCCCCAGCATTTT
clone size: NA
V gene: TRBV6-2/TRBV6-3
D gene: NA
J gene: TRBJ1-5
CDR3 length: 15

CDR3 protein: CASRQGARYEQYF
CDR3 DNA: TGTGCCAGCAGACAGGGGGCTCGGTACGAGCAGTACTTC
clone size: NA
V gene: TRBV6-6
D gene: TRBD1
J gene: TRBJ2-7
CDR3 length: 13

CDR3 protein: CASSPPGYEQYF
CDR3 DNA: TGTGCCAGCAGCCCCCCGGGTTACGAGCAGTACTTC
clone size: NA
V gene: TRBV7-2
D gene: NA
J gene: TRBJ2-7
CDR3 length: 12

CDR3 protein: CASSLQGDTEAFF
CDR3 DNA: TGCGCCAGCAGCTTACAGGGGGACACTGAAGCTTTCTTT
clone size: NA
V gene: TRBV5-1
D gene: TRBD1
J gene: TRBJ1-1
CDR3 length: 13

CDR3 protein: CASSPATQSPGYEQYF
CDR3 DNA: TGTGCCAGCTCACCTGCAACTCAATCCCCAGGCTACGAGCAGTACTTC
clone size: NA
V gene: TRBV18
D gene: NA
J gene: TRBJ2-7
CDR3 length: 16

CDR3 protein: CATADNLNQPQHF
CDR3 DNA: TGTGCCACCGCTGACAATTTGAATCAGCCCCAGCATTTT
clone size: NA
V gene: TRBV10-3
D gene: NA
J gene: TRBJ1-5
CDR3 length: 13

CDR3 protein: CASSFGSGRVAGELFF
CDR3 DNA: TGCGCCAGCAGCTTTGGTAGCGGGAGGGTCGCCGGGGAGCTGTTTTTT
clone size: NA
V gene: TRBV5-1
D gene: TRBD2
J gene: TRBJ2-2
CDR3 length: 16

CDR3 protein: CASSKGLAGVMYF
CDR3 DNA: TGTGCCAGCAGCAAAGGACTAGCGGGAGTGATGTACTTC
clone size: NA
V gene: TRBV21-1
D gene: NA
J gene: TRBJ2-7
CDR3 length: 13

CDR3 protein: CASSPPGQVSYEQYF
CDR3 DNA: TGTGCCAGCAGTCCGCCGGGACAGGTGTCCTACGAGCAGTACTTC
clone size: NA
V gene: TRBV6-6
D gene: TRBD1
J gene: TRBJ2-7
CDR3 length: 15

CDR3 protein: CASSRLAGAGELFF
CDR3 DNA: TGTGCCAGCTCACGCCTAGCGGGGGCCGGGGAGCTGTTTTTT
clone size: once
V gene: TRBV18
D gene: TRBD2
J gene: TRBJ2-2
CDR3 length: 14

CDR3 protein: CASSLRVGVSYNEQFF
CDR3 DNA: TGTGCCAGCAGCTTAAGGGTGGGGGTCTCCTACAATGAGCAGTTCTTC
clone size: NA
V gene: TRBV11-3
D gene: NA
J gene: TRBJ2-1
CDR3 length: 16

CDR3 protein: CASSLPGQGYEQYF
CDR3 DNA: TGTGCCAGCAGTTTACCGGGACAGGGCTACGAGCAGTACTTC
clone size: NA
V gene: TRBV27
D gene: TRBD1
J gene: TRBJ2-7
CDR3 length: 14

CDR3 protein: CSVGHKISPTSYEQYF
CDR3 DNA: TGCAGCGTTGGACATAAGATATCCCCAACCTCCTACGAGCAGTACTTC
clone size: NA
V gene: TRBV29-1
D gene: NA
J gene: TRBJ2-7
CDR3 length: 16

CDR3 protein: CASSPPGQGGETQYF
CDR3 DNA: TGTGCCAGCTCACCACCGGGACAGGGGGGAGAGACCCAGTACTTC
clone size: NA
V gene: TRBV18
D gene: TRBD1
J gene: TRBJ2-5
CDR3 length: 15

CDR3 protein: CASSPEAFTNYGYTF
CDR3 DNA: TGCGCCAGCAGCCCGGAGGCCTTTACTAACTATGGCTACACCTTC
clone size: few
V gene: TRBV5-1
D gene: NA
J gene: TRBJ1-2
CDR3 length: 15

CDR3 protein: CASSIERQDGYTF
CDR3 DNA: TGTGCCAGTAGTATAGAAAGACAGGACGGCTACACCTTC
clone size: NA
V gene: TRBV19
D gene: NA
J gene: TRBJ1-2
CDR3 length: 13

CDR3 protein: CASTSPGSGATEAFF
CDR3 DNA: TGTGCCAGCACCTCCCCCGGATCGGGGGCCACTGAAGCTTTCTTT
clone size: NA
V gene: TRBV28
D gene: NA
J gene: TRBJ1-1
CDR3 length: 15

CDR3 protein: CASSRDRDGEQYF
CDR3 DNA: TGTGCCAGTAGTAGGGACAGGGACGGCGAGCAGTACTTC
clone size: NA
V gene: TRBV19
D gene: TRBD1
J gene: TRBJ2-7
CDR3 length: 13

CDR3 protein: CASSSRPAGELFF
CDR3 DNA: TGTGCCAGCAGTTCTCGGCCGGCCGGGGAGCTGTTTTTT
clone size: NA
V gene: TRBV12-3/TRBV12-4
D gene: NA
J gene: TRBJ2-2
CDR3 length: 13